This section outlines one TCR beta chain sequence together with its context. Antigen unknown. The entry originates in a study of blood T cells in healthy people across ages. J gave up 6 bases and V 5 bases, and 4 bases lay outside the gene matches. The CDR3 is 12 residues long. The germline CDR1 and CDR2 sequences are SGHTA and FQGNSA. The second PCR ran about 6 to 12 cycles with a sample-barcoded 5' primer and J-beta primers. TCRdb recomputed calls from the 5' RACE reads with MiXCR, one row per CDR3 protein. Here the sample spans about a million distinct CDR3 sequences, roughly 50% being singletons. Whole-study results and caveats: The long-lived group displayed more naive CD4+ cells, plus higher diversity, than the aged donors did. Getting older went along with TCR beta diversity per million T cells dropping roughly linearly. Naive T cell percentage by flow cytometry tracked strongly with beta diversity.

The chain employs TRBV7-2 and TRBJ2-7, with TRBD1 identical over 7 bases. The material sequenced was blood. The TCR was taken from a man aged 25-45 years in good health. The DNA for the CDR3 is TGTGCCAGCAGCGGGACAGTTTTCGAGCAGTACTTC. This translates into CASSGTVFEQYF.